This passage covers 16 T cell receptor beta chains from one sample sequenced in a study of stem cell transplantation in POMP-related autoinflammatory disease. Sequencing used immunoSEQ multiplex PCR; TCRdb keeps in-frame clones, though not all of them. The sample gives about 6,900 clones, less than 90% of which show up once; 3.5% to 5% is in the top ten. The material sequenced was a CXCR5-defined cell subset from PBMCs. The receptors come from a human donor in good health.

V is TRBV6-1 and J is TRBJ2-7, with 12 bases that match TRBD2. The CDR3 sequence is 15 residues long. After removal of 4 bases from V and 4 bases from J, the junction contained 5 bases not matched to a gene. The V gene's germline CDR1 is MNHNS and CDR2 SASEGT. The CDR3 region has the DNA TGTGCCAGCAGTGCCGCTAGCGGGGGGGTGTACGAGCAGTACTTC. Its translation is CASSAASGGVYEQYF.

The rearrangement uses TRBV5-4 and TRBJ2-7, with a possible D match to TRBD2 (5 bases). The CDR3 has 12 residues. The V and J ends lost 5 bases and 4 bases respectively, with 10 bases between them. Per the germline V gene, CDR1 is SGHNT and CDR2 is YYREEE (reference sequence). CDR3 sequence: CASSSPGYEQYF. CDR3 nucleotides: TGTGCCAGCAGTTCTCCGGGGTACGAGCAGTACTTC.

This chain links TRBV9 with TRBJ1-1; D remains ambiguous. The ends were cut back, 3 bases at V and 2 bases at J, with 14 bases in the middle. The germline V gene encodes CDR1 SGDLS and CDR2 YYNGEE. The CDR3 is 15 residues long. The CDR3 spells CASSGSPGANTEAFF. CDR3 sequence (DNA): TGTGCCAGCAGCGGCTCGCCGGGCGCCAACACTGAAGCTTTCTTT.

The rearrangement uses TRBV9 and TRBJ2-1; 12 bases line up with TRBD2. J lost 9 bases, V lost 1 base, and 8 bases had no gene match. The CDR3 is 16 amino acids. Germline values: CDR1 SGDLS, CDR2 YYNGEE. Written as DNA, the CDR3 is TGTGCCAGCAGCGTAACTAGCGGGGGGCCTCTGCTTGAGCAGTTCTTC. Translation: CASSVTSGGPLLEQFF. The full variable domain, rest sourced from reference TRBV9 and TRBJ2-1, is DSGVTQTPKHLITATGQRVTLRCSPRSGDLSVYWYQQSLDQGLQFLIQYYNGEERAKGNILERFSAQQFPDLHSELNLSSLELGDSALYFCASSVTSGGPLLEQFFGPGTRLTVL.

This clone appeared a single time. Other DNA sequences in the same sample also yield this CDR3. V gene TRBV15 combines with J gene TRBJ2-2, with D possibly TRBD2 on 6 matching bases. Germline V gene data show CDR1 as LNHNV and CDR2 as YYDKDF (reference sequence). V was trimmed by 8 bases and J by 0 bases, leaving 13 bases between them. The CDR3 is 15 residues long. The CDR3 spells CATGDGGTNTGELFF. The CDR3 region has the DNA TGTGCCACCGGGGATGGCGGGACGAACACCGGGGAGCTGTTTTTT.

This chain links TRBV9 with TRBJ2-5; 11 nucleotides match TRBD2. Germline loops: CDR1 SGDLS, CDR2 YYNGEE. This CDR3 spans 17 amino acids. Germline trimming cut 4 bases from V and 8 bases from J; bases unmatched to any gene: 16. DNA for the CDR3: TGTGCCAGCAGCCCCACTCGGGGGGGACTAGCGGAGACAACCCAGTACTTC. Amino acid sequence: CASSPTRGGLAETTQYF.

The chain uses TRBV4-2 and TRBJ2-7; TRBD1 aligns across 10 bases. In germline, CDR1 is LGHNA, CDR2 YNFKEQ. V dropped 2 bases and J dropped 4; count of bases not matched to a gene: 5. This CDR3 region has 15 residues. CDR3 region: CASSQFRTGGYEQYF. The CDR3 nucleotides read TGTGCCAGCAGCCAATTCCGGACAGGGGGGTACGAGCAGTACTTC.

J is TRBJ2-5 and V is TRBV20-1; D gene uncertain. Germline CDR1 is DFQATT and CDR2 is SNEGSKA (reference sequence). The CDR3 runs 11 residues. V was trimmed by 6 bases and J by 2 bases, leaving 7 bases between them. The CDR3 region has the DNA TGCAGTGCCAAGTTACAAGAGACCCAGTACTTC. Its translation is CSAKLQETQYF.

The CDR3 DNA follows: TGTGCCAGCAGTTTCAAACAGGGTTACACTGAAGCTTTCTTT. It translates to CASSFKQGYTEAFF. The chain carries TRBV27 and TRBJ1-1, with D perhaps matching TRBD1 (6 bases). CDR1 is MNHEY and CDR2 is SMNVEV in the germline V gene (reference sequence). Trimming left V 3 bases short and J 3 bases short, with 11 bases between. The CDR3 has 14 amino acids.

This clone turned up a few times. This chain joins TRBV6-6 and TRBJ1-5; unclear D gene. This CDR3 has 12 residues. V lost 8 bases and J 1 base, leaving 6 bases between the germline ends. Germline lookup yields CDR1 MNHNY and CDR2 SVGAGI (reference sequence). CDR3 nucleotides: TGTGCCAGCGACTTGAGCAATCAGCCCCAGCATTTT. As protein: CASDLSNQPQHF.

The V gene is TRBV21-1, the J gene TRBJ1-4. TRBV21-1 is designated a pseudogene. There are 16 residues in the CDR3. In nucleotides, the CDR3 is TGTGCCAGCAGCACCACCGGGACGGATTCTAATGAAAAACTGTTTTTT. Residues: CASSTTGTDSNEKLFF.

The chain has TRBV7-8 and TRBJ2-1; 8 bases match TRBD1. CDR3 length: 18 amino acids. With 5 bases clipped from V and 9 bases from J, the junction kept 21 bases outside the gene matches. Germline CDR1 reads SGHVS; CDR2 reads FQNEAQ. CDR3 sequence (DNA): TGTGCCAGCAGCCGCCGCGGAACAGGACAGGGAGCTCGAAGTGAGCAGTTCTTC. Translating gives CASSRRGTGQGARSEQFF.

The genes are TRBV27 and TRBJ2-3; maybe TRBD1 (6 bases). The CDR3 has 14 residues. Trimming left V 7 bases short and J 2 bases short, with 13 bases between. From germline, CDR1 is MNHEY and CDR2 SMNVEV (reference sequence). CDR3 amino acids: CASTPRDNTDTQYF. DNA of the CDR3: TGTGCCAGCACACCCCGGGACAACACAGATACGCAGTATTTT.

This chain connects TRBV4-2 to TRBJ1-1, with a tentative D call TRBD1 (6 bases). The CDR3 contains 15 residues. From germline, CDR1 is LGHNA and CDR2 YNFKEQ. V was trimmed by 4 bases and J by 6 bases, leaving 18 bases between them. Here the CDR3 reads CASSPGTGSISEAFF. CDR3 sequence (DNA): TGTGCCAGCAGCCCGGGCACAGGGTCTATTTCTGAAGCTTTCTTT.

This rearrangement joins TRBV9 to TRBJ2-2; D is perhaps TRBD1 or TRBD2 (5 bases each). This CDR3 spans 15 amino acids. CDR1 and CDR2 (germline): SGDLS, YYNGEE. V shed 4 bases and J shed 4 bases, with 14 bases lying between them. The CDR3 nucleotides read TGTGCCAGCAGCCCCCGGGGCTTCTTCACCGGGGAGCTGTTTTTT. This translates into CASSPRGFFTGELFF.

This clone was detected once. The CDR3 reads CASSLSQGQPQHF. The CDR3 DNA sequence: TGTGCCAGCAGCTTATCACAAGGTCAGCCCCAGCATTTT. The V gene is TRBV7-9, the J gene TRBJ1-5; D remains unclear. Looked up from germline, CDR1 is SEHNR and CDR2 is FQNEAQ (reference sequence). V gave up 2 bases and J gave up 6 bases, with 8 bases separating them. The CDR3 covers 13 residues.